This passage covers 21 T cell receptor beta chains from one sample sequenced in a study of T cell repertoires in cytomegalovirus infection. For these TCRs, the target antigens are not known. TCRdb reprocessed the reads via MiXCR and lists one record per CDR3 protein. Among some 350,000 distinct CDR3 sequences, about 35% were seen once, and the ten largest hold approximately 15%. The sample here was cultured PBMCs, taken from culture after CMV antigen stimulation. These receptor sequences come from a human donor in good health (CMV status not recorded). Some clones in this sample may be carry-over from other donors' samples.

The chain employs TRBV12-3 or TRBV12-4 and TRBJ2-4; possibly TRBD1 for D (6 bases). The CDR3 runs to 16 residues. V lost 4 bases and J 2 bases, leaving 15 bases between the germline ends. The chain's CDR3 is CASSSRDNYPKNIQYF. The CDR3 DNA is TGTGCCAGCAGTTCCCGGGACAACTACCCCAAAAACATTCAGTACTTC.

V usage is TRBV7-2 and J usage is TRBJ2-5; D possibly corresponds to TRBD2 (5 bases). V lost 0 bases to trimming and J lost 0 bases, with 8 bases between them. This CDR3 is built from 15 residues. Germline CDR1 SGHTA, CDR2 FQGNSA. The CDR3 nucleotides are TGTGCCAGCAGCTTAGCGTTGCGGGACCAAGAGACCCAGTACTTC. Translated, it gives CASSLALRDQETQYF.

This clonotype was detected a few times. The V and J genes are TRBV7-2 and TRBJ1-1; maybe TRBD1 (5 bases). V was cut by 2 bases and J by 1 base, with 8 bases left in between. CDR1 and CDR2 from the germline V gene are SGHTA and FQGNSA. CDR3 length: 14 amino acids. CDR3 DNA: TGTGCCAGCAGCTTATTTACAGGGAACACTGAAGCTTTCTTT. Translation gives CASSLFTGNTEAFF. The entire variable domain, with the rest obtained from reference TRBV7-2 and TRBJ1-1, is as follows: GAGVSQSPSNKVTEKGKDVELRCDPISGHTALYWYRQSLGQGLEFLIYFQGNSAPDKSGLPSDRFSAERTGGSVSTLTIQRTQQEDSAVYLCASSLFTGNTEAFFGQGTRLTVV.

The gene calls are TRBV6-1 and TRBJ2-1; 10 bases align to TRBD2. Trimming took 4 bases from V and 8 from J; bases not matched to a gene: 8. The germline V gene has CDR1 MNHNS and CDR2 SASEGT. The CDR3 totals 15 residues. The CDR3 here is CASSVTSGIGDEQFF. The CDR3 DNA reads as TGTGCCAGCAGTGTAACTAGCGGGATCGGAGATGAGCAGTTCTTC.

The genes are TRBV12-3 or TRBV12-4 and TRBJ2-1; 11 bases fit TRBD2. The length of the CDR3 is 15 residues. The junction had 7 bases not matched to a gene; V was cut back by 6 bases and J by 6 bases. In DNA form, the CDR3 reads TGTGCCAGCAGCCAAACTAGCGGGAGACGCAATGAGCAGTTCTTC. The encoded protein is CASSQTSGRRNEQFF.

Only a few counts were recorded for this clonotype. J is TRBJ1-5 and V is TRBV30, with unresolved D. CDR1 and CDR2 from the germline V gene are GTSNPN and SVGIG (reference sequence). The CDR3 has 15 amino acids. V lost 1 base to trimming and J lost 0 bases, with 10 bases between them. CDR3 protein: CAWSASAISNQPQHF. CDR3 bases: TGTGCCTGGAGTGCTTCGGCAATTAGCAATCAGCCCCAGCATTTT.

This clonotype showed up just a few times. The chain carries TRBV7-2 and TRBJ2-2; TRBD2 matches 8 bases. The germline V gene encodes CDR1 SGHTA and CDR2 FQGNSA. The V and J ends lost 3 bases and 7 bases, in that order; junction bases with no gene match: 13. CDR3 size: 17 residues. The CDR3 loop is CASSFRGGPDTNGELFF. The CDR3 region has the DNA TGTGCCAGCAGCTTCCGGGGGGGCCCCGATACAAACGGGGAGCTGTTTTTT. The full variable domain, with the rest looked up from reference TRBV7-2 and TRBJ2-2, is GAGVSQSPSNKVTEKGKDVELRCDPISGHTALYWYRQSLGQGLEFLIYFQGNSAPDKSGLPSDRFSAERTGGSVSTLTIQRTQQEDSAVYLCASSFRGGPDTNGELFFGEGSRLTVL.

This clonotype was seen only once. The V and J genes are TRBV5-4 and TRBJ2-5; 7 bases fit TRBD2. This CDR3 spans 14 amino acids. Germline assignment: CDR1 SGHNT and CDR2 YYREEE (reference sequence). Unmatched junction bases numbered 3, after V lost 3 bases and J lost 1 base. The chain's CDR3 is CASSSTSAQETQYF. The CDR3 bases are TGTGCCAGCAGCTCCACTAGCGCCCAAGAGACCCAGTACTTC.

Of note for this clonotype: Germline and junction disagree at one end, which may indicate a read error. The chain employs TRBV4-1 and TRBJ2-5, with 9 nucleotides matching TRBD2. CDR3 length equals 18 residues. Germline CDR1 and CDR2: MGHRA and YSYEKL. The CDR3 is CTSSQGFLAGIPQETQYF. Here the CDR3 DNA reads TGCACCAGCAGCCAAGGGTTTCTAGCGGGAATACCCCAAGAGACCCAGTACTTC.

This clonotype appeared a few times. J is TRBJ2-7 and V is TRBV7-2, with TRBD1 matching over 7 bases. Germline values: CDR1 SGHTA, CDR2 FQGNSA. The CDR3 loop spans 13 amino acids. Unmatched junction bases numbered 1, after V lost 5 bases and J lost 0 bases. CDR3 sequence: CASSRDSSYEQYV. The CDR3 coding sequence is TGTGCCAGCAGCAGGGACAGCTCCTACGAGCAGTACGTC.

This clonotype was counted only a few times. In DNA, the CDR3 is TGTGCCAGCAGTGCAGACACAGGTGCTACTAACTATGGCTACACCTTC. This translates into CASSADTGATNYGYTF. This rearrangement joins TRBV6-6 to TRBJ1-2; a weak D match, TRBD1 (5 bases). The CDR3 runs to 16 residues. V lost 5 bases to trimming and J lost 0 bases, with 16 bases between them. Germline-derived CDR1 and CDR2 are MNHNY and SVGAGI (reference sequence).

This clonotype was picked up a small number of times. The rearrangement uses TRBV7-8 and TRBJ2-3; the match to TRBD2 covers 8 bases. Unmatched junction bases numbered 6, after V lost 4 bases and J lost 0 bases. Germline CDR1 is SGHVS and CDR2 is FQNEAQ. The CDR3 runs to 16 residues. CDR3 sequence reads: CASSSSPSGSTDTQYF. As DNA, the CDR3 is TGTGCCAGCAGCTCTTCTCCTAGCGGGAGCACAGATACGCAGTATTTT.

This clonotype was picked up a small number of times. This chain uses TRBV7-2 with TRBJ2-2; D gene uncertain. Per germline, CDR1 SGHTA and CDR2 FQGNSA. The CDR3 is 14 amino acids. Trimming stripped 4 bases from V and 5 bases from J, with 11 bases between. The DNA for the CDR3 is TGTGCCAGCAGCTCTCGCGCGGCAACCGGGGAGCTGTTTTTT. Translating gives CASSSRAATGELFF.

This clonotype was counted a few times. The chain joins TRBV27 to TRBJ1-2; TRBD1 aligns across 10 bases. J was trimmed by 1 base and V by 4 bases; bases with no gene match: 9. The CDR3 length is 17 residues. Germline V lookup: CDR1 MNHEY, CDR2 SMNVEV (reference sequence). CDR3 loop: CASSSRTGGRNNYGYTF. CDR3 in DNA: TGTGCCAGCAGTTCGCGGACAGGGGGGAGGAATAACTATGGCTACACCTTC.

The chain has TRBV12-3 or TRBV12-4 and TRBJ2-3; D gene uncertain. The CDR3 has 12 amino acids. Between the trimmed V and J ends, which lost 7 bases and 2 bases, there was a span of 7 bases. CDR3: CASTLVTDTQYF. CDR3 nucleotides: TGTGCCAGCACCCTGGTCACAGATACGCAGTATTTT.

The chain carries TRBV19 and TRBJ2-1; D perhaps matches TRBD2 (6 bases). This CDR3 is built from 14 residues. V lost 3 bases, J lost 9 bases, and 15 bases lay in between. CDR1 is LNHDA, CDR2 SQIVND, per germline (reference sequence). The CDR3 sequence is CASSMNGGALEQFF. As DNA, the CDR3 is TGTGCCAGTAGTATGAACGGGGGAGCGCTTGAGCAGTTCTTC.

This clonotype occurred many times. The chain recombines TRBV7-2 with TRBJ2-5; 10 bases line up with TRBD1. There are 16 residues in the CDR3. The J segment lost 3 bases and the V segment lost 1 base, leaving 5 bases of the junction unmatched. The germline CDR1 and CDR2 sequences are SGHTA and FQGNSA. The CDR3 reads CASSLGSGQGKETQYF. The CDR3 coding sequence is TGTGCCAGCAGCTTAGGTTCGGGACAGGGGAAAGAGACCCAGTACTTC.

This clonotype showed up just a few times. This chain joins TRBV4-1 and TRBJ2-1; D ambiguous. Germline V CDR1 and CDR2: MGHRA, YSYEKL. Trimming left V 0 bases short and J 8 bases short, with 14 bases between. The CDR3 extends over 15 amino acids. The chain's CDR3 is CASSQDSPTLDEQFF. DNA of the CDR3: TGCGCCAGCAGCCAAGATTCCCCAACACTGGATGAGCAGTTCTTC.

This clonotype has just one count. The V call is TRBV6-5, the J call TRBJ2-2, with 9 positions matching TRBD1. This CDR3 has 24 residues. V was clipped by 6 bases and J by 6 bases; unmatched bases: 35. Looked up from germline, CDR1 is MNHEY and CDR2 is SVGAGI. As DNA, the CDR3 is TGTGCCAGCAGGAAAACTAACCACAAAGCTGTAACATTGTGGGGACAGGGTTTTCCCGGGGAGCTGTTTTTT. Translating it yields CASRKTNHKAVTLWGQGFPGELFF.

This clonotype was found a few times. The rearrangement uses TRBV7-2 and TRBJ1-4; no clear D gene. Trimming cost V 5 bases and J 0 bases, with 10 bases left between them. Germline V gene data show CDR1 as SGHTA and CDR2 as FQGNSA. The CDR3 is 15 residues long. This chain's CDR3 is CASSPRWPTNEKLFF. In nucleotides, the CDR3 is TGTGCCAGCAGCCCCAGGTGGCCAACTAATGAAAAACTGTTTTTT.

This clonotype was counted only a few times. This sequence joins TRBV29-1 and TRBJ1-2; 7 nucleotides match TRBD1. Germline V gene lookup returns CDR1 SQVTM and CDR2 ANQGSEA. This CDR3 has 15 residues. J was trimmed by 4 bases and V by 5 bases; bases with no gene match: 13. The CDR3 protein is CSVRTQGHSFYGYTF. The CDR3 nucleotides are TGCAGCGTTCGTACACAGGGGCACTCCTTCTATGGCTACACCTTC.